This is a list of T cell receptor beta chains from one sample in a study of blood T cell repertoires in COVID-19. The data were produced by immunoSEQ multiplex PCR, yet TCRdb's version contains in-frame clones alone and is incomplete. Of about 170,000 clones listed, over 80% are singletons. Sequencing input: peripheral blood. The receptors derive from a woman in her sixties or seventies with acute or convalescent COVID-19. The CDR3 runs from the conserved cysteine through the conserved F or W. Size is omitted from some rows. Given values are once, few, many or a class for expanded clones.

j_gene	v_gene	len	abundance	CDR3aa
TRBJ1-5	TRBV19	16	.	CASSIGEAYSNQPQHF
TRBJ2-3	TRBV19	13	.	CASSITAADTQYF
TRBJ2-2	TRBV5-1	14	.	CASSREGNTGELFF
TRBJ2-1	TRBV13	14	once	CASSFAYSGNEQFF
TRBJ1-2	TRBV28	13	once	CASSQASGVGYTF
TRBJ2-5	TRBV10-3	16	.	CAISELGAGGQETQYF
TRBJ2-3	TRBV24-1	14	.	CATSDPGGTDTQYF
TRBJ1-6	TRBV9	19	.	CASSAGGQVTDAYNSPLHF
TRBJ1-5	TRBV4-1	16	.	CASSQDRLAGGQPQHF
TRBJ2-3	TRBV28	16	.	CASTGMGRGITDTQYF
TRBJ2-7	TRBV7-9	12	.	CASSEVGGEQYF
TRBJ1-5	TRBV5-1	15	.	CASSLAGAGNQPQHF
TRBJ2-1	TRBV24-1	16	.	CATSDLSGGAGNEQFF
TRBJ1-5	TRBV5-4	15	.	CASSLSGEINQPQHF
TRBJ2-2	TRBV5-1	14	.	CASSPTTGSGELFF
TRBJ2-2	TRBV5-4	15	.	CASRSGDRGSGELFF
TRBJ1-1	TRBV21-1	17	.	CASSKGHITGTDTEAFF
TRBJ1-1	TRBV4-3	15	.	CASSPVGLLNTEAFF
TRBJ2-7	TRBV28	13	.	CASSLRGWGEQYF
TRBJ1-2	TRBV5-1	13	.	CASSLTGGRGYTF
TRBJ1-4	TRBV9	21	.	CASSVDIGTGNSGATNEKLFF
TRBJ1-1	TRBV29-1	14	.	CSVELARGLAEAFF
TRBJ2-5	TRBV18	16	.	CASSQRQGWPEETQYF
TRBJ2-2	TRBV24-1	15	.	CATSDTDRNTGELFF
TRBJ2-1	TRBV6-6	15	.	CARGGGRGEYNEQFF
TRBJ1-2	TRBV24-1	13	.	CATSDDRAYGYTF
TRBJ2-7	TRBV27	12	.	CASSAGGYEQYF
TRBJ1-3	TRBV7-2	13	.	CASSHLTGNTIYF
TRBJ1-1	TRBV6-5	15	once	CASSYSRLLLTEAFF
TRBJ2-5	TRBV4-3	18	.	CASSQDLASGGPRETQYF
TRBJ1-4	TRBV7-9	15	few	CASSLEAGRNEKLFF
TRBJ1-4	TRBV18	13	.	CASSQDSPEKLFF
TRBJ2-2	TRBV5-6	15	.	CASSLRQGDTGELFF
TRBJ1-1	TRBV9	16	.	CASSAGTGGLNTEAFF
TRBJ2-7	TRBV18	13	once	CASSSDRGGEQYF
TRBJ1-1	TRBV6-2/TRBV6-3	16	.	CASSRQETFMNTEAFF
TRBJ1-2	TRBV12-3/TRBV12-4	13	.	CASSRDSRYGYTF